The 4 T cell receptor beta chains given below trace back to one sample, sequenced in a study of blood T cell repertoires in COVID-19. Sequencing was performed with immunoSEQ multiplex PCR; in TCRdb, only in-frame clones are kept and a portion is missing. The sample shows roughly 380,000 clones, 85% to 90% of them seen only once. Source material: PBMCs or T cells enriched from blood (not recorded which). These receptors all stem from a woman in her thirties who had been exposed to COVID-19.

The chain joins TRBV9 to TRBJ1-1; D is uncertain. V was clipped by 5 bases and J by 7 bases, with 30 bases between them. The CDR3 runs to 18 residues. The germline CDR1 and CDR2 sequences are SGDLS and YYNGEE. The CDR3 here is CASRKSEADATLLGEAFF. The CDR3 DNA is TGTGCCAGCAGGAAATCGGAGGCGGACGCCACGCTTCTAGGTGAAGCTTTCTTT.

The V call is TRBV6-5, the J call TRBJ1-1; 9 nucleotides line up with TRBD1. From germline, CDR1 is MNHEY and CDR2 SVGAGI. The CDR3 length is 12 residues. V shed 6 bases and J 6 bases; nucleotides not matched to a gene: 2. CDR3 amino acids: CASRRTGAEAFF. DNA for the CDR3: TGTGCCAGCAGAAGGACAGGGGCTGAAGCTTTCTTT.

V is TRBV5-1 and J is TRBJ1-3; D remains ambiguous. Deletions cut 1 base from V and 3 bases from J, with 11 bases between. The length of the CDR3 is 15 residues. Germline CDR1 reads SGHRS; CDR2 reads YFSETQ. The DNA for the CDR3 is TGCGCCAGCAGCTTGACGGGTTTTAATGGAAACACCATATATTTT. Translated: CASSLTGFNGNTIYF.

This chain joins TRBV11-2 and TRBJ2-1, with 8 nucleotides matching TRBD2. J gave up 10 bases and V 5 bases, and 13 bases lay outside the gene matches. CDR3 size: 15 residues. Germline V lookup: CDR1 SGHAT, CDR2 FQNNGV. In DNA, the CDR3 is TGTGCCAGCAGCCCCCCTGGTAGCGGGATTAGGGAGCAGTTCTTC. Translated: CASSPPGSGIREQFF.